The entry below gives a single TCR beta chain sequence along with its context. Its specificity is unknown. This sample is drawn from a study of cytomegalovirus exposure and HLA in healthy donors. Trimming cost V 4 bases and J 1 base, with 10 bases left between them. CDR3 length equals 14 residues. Per germline, CDR1 MNHEY and CDR2 SVGAGI. Sequencing used immunoSEQ multiplex PCR; TCRdb keeps in-frame clones, though not all of them. The table shows about 130,000 clones, with 89% occurring only once. General study results and limits: Three chains linked to CMV were shown in vitro to be specific for CMV antigens. Accounts indicate the classifier identified cytomegalovirus status with strong specificity and sensitivity. Subsequent analysis showed first-cohort TCR clusters tending to co-occur in 120 validation repertoires.

Sequencing used PBMCs. The rearrangement uses TRBV6-5 and TRBJ1-1; D not certain. The TCR sequence derives from a woman under 30 in good health and CMV-seropositive. The CDR3 sequence is CASSSPSGNTEAFF. The DNA for the CDR3 is TGTGCCAGCAGTTCCCCTTCGGGGAACACTGAAGCTTTCTTT.